This TCR beta chain was found in a study of glioma-infiltrating T cells. Study-wide findings and caveats: Above-expected tissue-blood divergence occurred in all gliomas, most in low-grade ones. CDR3 overlap between tissue and blood was very small.

This CDR3 is 15 amino acids long. Germline V CDR1 and CDR2: MDHEN, SYDVKM. With V trimmed by 2 bases and J by 1 base, 0 bases remained unmatched. Amplification of TCR alpha and beta CDR3 regions from RNA used iRepertoire nested multiplex PCR. One-step reverse transcription and amplification started from around 100-400 ng of tissue mRNA or PBMC total RNA. TCRdb ran MiXCR on the multiplex PCR reads and lists one entry per CDR3 protein. The sample records more than 95,000 distinct CDR3 sequences, approximately 28% being singletons. This clonotype was seen repeatedly, ten times or more. Its antigen remains unknown.

The V call is TRBV28, the J call TRBJ2-3; 10 nucleotides match TRBD2. Sequencing was performed on glioma tissue, nonneoplastic brain tissue, or PBMCs (not recorded which). The origin of this receptor is a human donor with low-grade glioma or glioblastoma, undergoing nonglioma brain surgery, or in good health (not recorded which). The CDR3 here is CASSLLAGGTDTQYF. The CDR3 nucleotides read TGTGCCAGCAGTTTACTAGCGGGGGGCACAGATACGCAGTATTTT.